This T cell receptor (beta chain) was observed in a study of blood T cell repertoires in COVID-19. This clone has more than one count but fewer than ten. Some clones are missing from TCRdb's copy, which holds only in-frame ones; the method was immunoSEQ multiplex PCR. The sample holds some 150,000 clones, approximately 84% seen once. V dropped 6 bases and J dropped 2 bases, with 11 bases sitting between them. CDR1 LNHDA and CDR2 SQIVND come from the germline V gene (reference sequence). The CDR3 spans 15 residues. This receptor was obtained from a man aged 35 to 55 with acute or convalescent COVID-19. This chain uses TRBV19 with TRBJ1-6; D possibly corresponds to TRBD1 (6 bases). The source material was peripheral blood. CDR3 nucleotides: TGTGCCAGTAGGACAGGACGGACCTATAATTCACCCCTCCACTTT. This sequence encodes CASRTGRTYNSPLHF.